Following are 7 T cell receptor beta chains from one sample sequenced in a study of T-cell reconstitution after alpha-beta-depleted transplantation in children. The TCRbeta library incorporated unique molecular identifiers. Each CDR3 protein is one row after TCRdb ran MiXCR on the PCR reads. This table has 450,000 to 600,000 distinct CDR3 sequences, approximately 32% appearing once. Sequencing used PBMCs from the stem cell graft donor, obtained from the stem cell graft. These receptors came from a human donor who donated a stem cell graft to a child with aplastic anemia.

This clonotype was picked up a small number of times. This rearrangement joins TRBV20-1 to TRBJ2-2; 13 bases agree with TRBD2. Trimming at V came to 5 bases and at J to 4 bases, leaving 7 bases not matched to a gene. There are 16 residues in the CDR3. Germline V gene data show CDR1 as DFQATT and CDR2 as SNEGSKA (reference sequence). The CDR3 loop is CSARRTSGRATGELFF. CDR3 coding DNA: TGCAGTGCTCGCAGAACTAGCGGGAGGGCCACCGGGGAGCTGTTTTTT.

A note on this clonotype: A read error may produce the germline difference seen at one junction end. V and J are TRBV7-2 and TRBJ2-1, with TRBD2 matching 8 bases. This CDR3 has 14 amino acids. Germline V gene sequence: CDR1 SGHTA, CDR2 FQGNSA. CDR3 sequence: CASTLAGTFNEQFF. CDR3 in DNA: TGTGCCAGCACCTTAGCGGGAACCTTCAATGAGCAGTTCTTC. The full variable domain, completed using reference TRBV7-2 and TRBJ2-1, is GAGVSQSPSNKVTEKGKDVELRCDPISGHTALYWYRQSLGQGLEFLIYFQGNSAPDKSGLPSDRFSAERTGGSVSTLTIQRTQQEDSAVYLCASTLAGTFNEQFFGPGTRLTVL.

The chain links TRBV9 to TRBJ2-1; TRBD1 matches at 8 bases. Germline loops: CDR1 SGDLS, CDR2 YYNGEE. This CDR3 has 16 amino acids. V lost 0 bases, J lost 8 bases, and 10 bases stayed unmatched. The CDR3 loop reads CASSVVWDRPVDEQFF. The CDR3 DNA reads as TGTGCCAGCAGCGTAGTATGGGACAGGCCTGTTGATGAGCAGTTCTTC.

J is TRBJ2-7 and V is TRBV6-1; D is possibly TRBD1 or TRBD2 (5 bases each). V was clipped by 5 bases and J by 2 bases, with 13 bases between them. The CDR3 length is 14 residues. In germline, CDR1 is MNHNS, CDR2 SASEGT. In nucleotides, the CDR3 is TGTGCCAGCAGTACGACCCTGGGGGCCTACGAGCAGTACGTC. Protein sequence: CASSTTLGAYEQYV.

This chain connects TRBV4-3 to TRBJ1-5; 7 bases map to TRBD1. This CDR3 is 14 amino acids long. Germline trimming cut 3 bases from V and 3 bases from J; bases unmatched to any gene: 2. The germline CDR1 and CDR2 sequences are LGHNA and YSLEER. The CDR3 sequence: CASSHGTVNQPQHF. In DNA form, the CDR3 reads TGCGCCAGCAGCCACGGGACAGTCAATCAGCCCCAGCATTTT.

This clonotype was seen a few times. The chain links TRBV20-1 to TRBJ1-5, with 8 bases identical to TRBD1. Per germline, CDR1 DFQATT and CDR2 SNEGSKA (reference sequence). This CDR3 is built from 15 residues. J lost 5 bases, V lost 3 bases, and 9 bases had no gene match. This CDR3 reads CSASPTGQVDQPQHF. In DNA, the CDR3 is TGCAGTGCTAGCCCGACGGGACAGGTGGATCAGCCCCAGCATTTT.

This clonotype turned up a few times. The chain has TRBV29-1 and TRBJ1-2, with 7 bases lining up with TRBD1. CDR1 is SQVTM, CDR2 ANQGSEA, per germline. Losses at the gene ends were 4 bases for V and 2 bases for J; bases not matched to a gene: 7. The CDR3 spans 14 residues. The DNA for the CDR3 is TGCAGCGTTGGGGATGACAGGGTAAACTATGGCTACACCTTC. As protein: CSVGDDRVNYGYTF.